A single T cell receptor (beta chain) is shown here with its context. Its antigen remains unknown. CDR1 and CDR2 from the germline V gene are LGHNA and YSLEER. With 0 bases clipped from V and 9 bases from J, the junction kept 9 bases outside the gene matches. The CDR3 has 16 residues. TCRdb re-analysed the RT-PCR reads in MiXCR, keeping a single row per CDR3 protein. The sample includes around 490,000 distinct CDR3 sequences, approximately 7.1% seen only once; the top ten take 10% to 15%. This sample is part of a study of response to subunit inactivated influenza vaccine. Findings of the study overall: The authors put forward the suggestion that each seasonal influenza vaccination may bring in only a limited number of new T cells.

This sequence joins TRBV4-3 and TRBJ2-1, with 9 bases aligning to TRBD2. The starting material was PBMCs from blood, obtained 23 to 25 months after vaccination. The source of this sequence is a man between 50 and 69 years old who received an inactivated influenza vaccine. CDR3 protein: CASSQDGLAGGVEQFF. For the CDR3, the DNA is TGCGCCAGCAGCCAAGATGGGCTTGCGGGAGGGGTTGAGCAGTTCTTC.